This TCR beta chain was observed in a study of blood T cell repertoires in COVID-19. Study background: There were acute and convalescent COVID-19 samples, and they came from the United States, Italy and Spain. The cDNA or gDNA used as material had been derived from T cells, B-cell-depleted T cells, or PBMCs.

As processed by the authors: Estimated nucleated cell counts came from reference gene primer amplification. Repertoires were generated with immunoSEQ multiplex PCR, while TCRdb's copy carries only in-frame clones and drops some. That table supplies the V and J calls and clone size; D and trimming were determined from the DNA. The table shows approximately 100,000 clones, with approximately 80% occurring only once. This clone appeared a single time. Germline lookup yields CDR1 SGHTA and CDR2 FQGNSA. This CDR3 region has 14 residues. The V and J ends lost 1 base and 7 bases respectively, with 11 bases between them.

The V call is TRBV7-2, the J call TRBJ1-5; possibly TRBD1 for D (6 bases). The specimen sequenced was peripheral blood. The receptor comes from a woman aged 80 or over with active or convalescent COVID-19. CDR3 in DNA: TGTGCCAGCAGCTTAGGAGGGGGAAGACAGCCCCAGCATTTT. Translation gives CASSLGGGRQPQHF.